One and the same sample provided the 21 T cell receptor beta chains below, sequenced in a study of T cell responses to AZD1222 COVID-19 vaccine. Data came from immunoSEQ multiplex PCR; TCRdb stores just in-frame clones and leaves some out. The sample comprises under 170,000 clones, more than 90% of which are singletons, and approximately 3.4% rests with the top ten. Source: peripheral blood, taken 28 days after the second AZD1222 dose. These receptors originate from an adult who received the AZD1222 COVID-19 vaccine.

This sequence joins TRBV28 and TRBJ1-4; D possibly corresponds to TRBD1 (5 bases). The CDR3 runs to 15 residues. The germline V gene has CDR1 MDHEN and CDR2 SYDVKM. V was clipped by 3 bases and J by 2 bases, with 10 bases between them. The CDR3 nucleotides are TGTGCCAGCAGTTTGGGGGGTTCGACTAATGAAAAACTGTTTTTT. Its protein product is CASSLGGSTNEKLFF.

Here the CDR3 DNA reads TGCGCCAGCAAAGGCGGGACCACCGGCGGGGAGCTGTTTTTT. Translation: CASKGGTTGGELFF. The chain is built from TRBV10-1 and TRBJ2-2, with D perhaps TRBD2 (6 bases). The V and J ends lost 7 bases and 7 bases respectively, with 16 bases between them. CDR1 is WNHNN, CDR2 SYGVQD, per germline (reference sequence). This CDR3 has 14 amino acids.

This clone was detected only once. V is TRBV23-1 and J is TRBJ1-4; 7 bases align to TRBD1. TRBV23-1 is an open reading frame, and its role is uncertain. V was pared by 0 bases and J by 6 bases, with 19 bases of the junction left unmatched. This CDR3 has 20 residues. The CDR3, as DNA: TGCGCCAGCAGTCAATCGAACAGGGGAATCGAAACTAGATTTTATGAAAAACTGTTTTTT. Its translation is CASSQSNRGIETRFYEKLFF.

On this clone: This CDR3 is also generated by other DNA sequences in the sample. V is TRBV2 and J is TRBJ2-7, with D unresolved. The CDR3 is 11 amino acids. CDR1 SNHLY and CDR2 FYNNEI come from the germline V gene. V lost 2 bases and J 4 bases, leaving 3 bases between the germline ends. As DNA, the CDR3 is TGTGCCAGCAGTGAAATATACGAGCAGTACTTC. This encodes CASSEIYEQYF.

The V call is TRBV28, the J call TRBJ1-2; TRBD1 matches at 7 bases. The CDR3 is 13 residues long. Trimming at V came to 3 bases and at J to 4 bases, leaving 2 bases not matched to a gene. CDR1 MDHEN and CDR2 SYDVKM come from the germline V gene. As DNA, the CDR3 is TGTGCCAGCAGTTTTGCAGGGGGCTATGGCTACACCTTC. It specifies CASSFAGGYGYTF.

The chain has TRBV9 and TRBJ2-7; D could derive from TRBD1 or TRBD2 (5 bases each). This CDR3 is built from 15 residues. The germline V and J ends were trimmed by 3 bases and 5 bases, with 18 bases remaining between them. Germline V CDR1 and CDR2: SGDLS, YYNGEE. The CDR3 region has the DNA TGTGCCAGCAGCGCTAACGCCCCCGGGACGAACGAGCAGTACTTC. Translation: CASSANAPGTNEQYF.

V usage is TRBV5-4 and J usage is TRBJ1-6; D is ambiguous. Germline loops: CDR1 SGHNT, CDR2 YYREEE (reference sequence). V was pared by 0 bases and J by 8 bases, with 9 bases between. The CDR3 sequence is 14 residues long. Here the CDR3 reads CASSLVGTDSPLHF. The CDR3 region has the DNA TGTGCCAGCAGCTTGGTTGGCACAGATTCACCCCTCCACTTT.

The chain carries TRBV7-2 and TRBJ1-6; no definite D call. This CDR3 region has 14 residues. Between the trimmed V and J ends, which lost 3 bases and 9 bases, there was a span of 12 bases. Germline V lookup: CDR1 SGHTA, CDR2 FQGNSA. Here the CDR3 reads CASSLAQTLSPLHF. The CDR3 coding sequence is TGTGCCAGCAGCTTGGCACAGACTCTTTCACCCCTCCACTTT.

J is TRBJ2-2 and V is TRBV27; no clear D. CDR3 length: 16 amino acids. V shed 3 bases and J shed 0 bases, with 11 bases lying between them. Germline lookup yields CDR1 MNHEY and CDR2 SMNVEV (reference sequence). CDR3 sequence reads: CASSFYFATNTGELFF. The DNA for the CDR3 is TGTGCCAGCAGTTTTTACTTTGCTACGAACACCGGGGAGCTGTTTTTT.

This clone occurred a few times. The chain has TRBV24-1 and TRBJ2-5; D might be TRBD1 or TRBD2, each matching 9 bases. CDR3 length equals 20 residues. From germline, CDR1 is KGHDR and CDR2 SFDVKD. Trimming took off 3 bases at V and 0 bases at J, with 25 bases between the two ends. CDR3 bases: TGTGCCACCAGTGATACCGGGACAGGGTCCCTAGCGGGACACCAAGAGACCCAGTACTTC. This gives the protein CATSDTGTGSLAGHQETQYF.

V gene TRBV6-5 combines with J gene TRBJ1-6, with a tentative D call TRBD1 (6 bases). This CDR3 spans 13 amino acids. From germline, CDR1 is MNHEY and CDR2 SVGAGI. V lost 8 bases and J lost 7, with 12 bases in between. CDR3 bases: TGTGCCAGCGCAGGGGCGAACAATTCACCCCTCCACTTT. Its translation is CASAGANNSPLHF.

J is TRBJ1-1 and V is TRBV11-2; tentative D call: TRBD1 (6 bases). The germline CDR1 and CDR2 sequences are SGHAT and FQNNGV. V shed 2 bases and J shed 12 bases, with 19 bases lying between them. This CDR3 is built from 14 residues. CDR3 loop: CASSLNEGGPLSFF. CDR3 nucleotide sequence: TGTGCCAGCAGCTTAAACGAAGGGGGGCCGCTGTCTTTCTTT.

This clone has just one count. The chain links TRBV6-5 to TRBJ2-3; 9 bases agree with TRBD2. V shed 5 bases and J 1 base; nucleotides not matched to a gene: 4. Germline assignment: CDR1 MNHEY and CDR2 SVGAGI. The length of the CDR3 is 15 residues. CDR3 bases: TGTGCCAGCAGTCCGGTAGCGGGAGGCACAGATACGCAGTATTTT. Translated: CASSPVAGGTDTQYF.

The V and J genes are TRBV7-3 and TRBJ2-3; 7 bases fit TRBD1. J gave up 4 bases and V 5 bases, and 3 bases lay outside the gene matches. Germline assignment: CDR1 SGHTA and CDR2 FQGTGA. The CDR3 consists of 13 residues. CDR3 in amino acids: CASSRQGPDTQYF. DNA for the CDR3: TGTGCCAGCAGCAGACAGGGTCCAGATACGCAGTATTTT.

CDR3 sequence: CASSLRPGQDTEAFF. CDR3 in DNA: TGTGCCAGCAGTTTGCGGCCAGGGCAGGACACTGAAGCTTTCTTT. This rearrangement joins TRBV6-2 or TRBV6-3 to TRBJ1-1; a weak D match, TRBD1 (5 bases). V shed 4 bases and J shed 3 bases, with 15 bases lying between them. The CDR3 has 15 amino acids. Germline V gives CDR1 MNHEY, CDR2 SVGEGT.

The chain has TRBV6-5 and TRBJ1-6, with D possibly being TRBD1 (5 bases). V lost 2 bases, J lost 9 bases, and 17 bases lay in between. The CDR3 runs to 16 residues. CDR1 and CDR2 from the germline V gene are MNHEY and SVGAGI. The CDR3 is CASSYESGVGGSPLHF. The CDR3 DNA follows: TGTGCCAGCAGTTACGAATCGGGGGTGGGTGGTTCACCCCTCCACTTT.

This chain connects TRBV28 to TRBJ1-5; D might be TRBD1 (5 bases). The germline V and J ends were trimmed by 2 bases and 4 bases, with 12 bases remaining between them. The CDR3 totals 15 residues. The germline CDR1 and CDR2 sequences are MDHEN and SYDVKM. The CDR3 is CASSLLGGSNQPQHF. CDR3 bases: TGTGCCAGCAGTTTACTGGGGGGGTCGAATCAGCCCCAGCATTTT.

This sequence joins TRBV19 and TRBJ1-4; D is ambiguous. CDR3 length equals 14 residues. V was clipped by 4 bases and J by 1 base, with 7 bases between them. Germline assignment: CDR1 LNHDA and CDR2 SQIVND (reference sequence). The DNA of the CDR3 is TGTGCCAGTAGTACACAGCTAACTAATGAAAAACTGTTTTTT. Translated: CASSTQLTNEKLFF.

CDR3 region: CASSLKASGTYEQYF. CDR3 DNA sequence: TGTGCCAGCAGTTTAAAGGCTAGCGGGACCTACGAGCAGTACTTC. The chain couples TRBV27 to TRBJ2-7; TRBD2 matches at 9 bases. The germline gives CDR1 MNHEY, CDR2 SMNVEV (reference sequence). J lost 2 bases, V lost 2 bases, and 4 bases had no gene match. CDR3 size: 15 residues.

In DNA form, the CDR3 reads TGTGCCAGCAGTCAGCACCCGGGACAGGGGGCCGGAGGGGAAAAACTGTTTTTT. This gives the protein CASSQHPGQGAGGEKLFF. This sequence joins TRBV2 and TRBJ1-4; TRBD1 agrees at 12 bases. V shed 5 bases and J 8 bases; nucleotides not matched to a gene: 15. The germline gives CDR1 SNHLY, CDR2 FYNNEI. The CDR3 runs to 18 residues.

The chain recombines TRBV28 with TRBJ2-1, with 8 bases aligning to TRBD1. The CDR3 spans 18 residues. With V trimmed by 2 bases and J by 6 bases, 15 bases remained unmatched. The germline CDR1 and CDR2 sequences are MDHEN and SYDVKM. This CDR3 reads CASSLGSGVGRGLNEQFF. CDR3 DNA: TGTGCCAGCAGTTTAGGGAGCGGCGTTGGCAGGGGGCTCAATGAGCAGTTCTTC.